The 3 T cell receptor beta chains below were found in one sample sequenced in a study of blood T cells in healthy people across ages. Alongside a J-beta primer mix, a sample-barcoded 5' primer served in a second PCR lasting roughly 6 to 11 cycles. TCRdb reprocessed the 5' RACE reads via MiXCR and lists one record per CDR3 protein. This sample has approximately 2,000,000 distinct CDR3 sequences, with roughly 43% found just once. Sequences were obtained from blood. These receptors were collected from a human donor in good health.

The chain joins TRBV4-2 to TRBJ1-2; D possibly corresponds to TRBD1 (5 bases). The CDR3 contains 15 residues. Per germline, CDR1 LGHNA and CDR2 YNFKEQ. The germline V and J ends were trimmed by 1 base and 7 bases, with 16 bases remaining between them. CDR3 sequence (DNA): TGTGCCAGCAGCCAAGTTGAGGACATCACTTTTGGCTACACCTTC. Amino acids: CASSQVEDITFGYTF.

This clonotype came up a few times. The J gene is TRBJ1-5, the V gene TRBV6-5, with no clear D. The V end was cut by 0 bases, the J end by 5 bases, with 5 bases between. Germline lookup yields CDR1 MNHEY and CDR2 SVGAGI. The CDR3 consists of 13 residues. The CDR3 here is CASSYSPYQPQHF. The CDR3 coding sequence is TGTGCCAGCAGTTACTCACCGTATCAGCCCCAGCATTTT.

V usage is TRBV21-1 and J usage is TRBJ2-5; TRBD2 is the table's D call and was not checked against the DNA. TRBV21-1 represents a pseudogene. The CDR3 contains 13 residues. CDR3 coding DNA: TGTGCCGGCCCCTTACCCTCTGGGGAGACCCAGTACTTC. Protein sequence: CAGPLPSGETQYF.